Listed here are 24 T cell receptor beta chains from one sample, sequenced in a study of T cell responses to AZD1222 COVID-19 vaccine. Here immunoSEQ multiplex PCR was the method, and the copy in TCRdb shows in-frame clones only, minus some. The sample lists approximately 110,000 clones; about 85% were seen once. The sequences come from peripheral blood, collected on day 0 of AZD1222 vaccination. The receptors stem from an adult in good health.

The chain has TRBV7-8 and TRBJ2-7, with D possibly called TRBD1 or TRBD2 (5 bases each). The CDR3 extends over 15 amino acids. Germline V lookup: CDR1 SGHVS, CDR2 FQNEAQ. V gave up 5 bases and J gave up 4 bases, with 18 bases separating them. As DNA, the CDR3 is TGTGCCAGCAGCCATCGTCGGGACCCTACTTACGAGCAGTACTTC. This sequence encodes CASSHRRDPTYEQYF.

This chain joins TRBV12-3 or TRBV12-4 and TRBJ2-1; no definite D call. The V and J ends lost 7 bases and 4 bases respectively, with 11 bases between them. This CDR3 spans 13 amino acids. CDR3 loop: CASNSGRYNEQFF. CDR3 DNA sequence: TGTGCCAGCAACTCTGGACGTTACAATGAGCAGTTCTTC.

The rearrangement links TRBV7-6 to TRBJ1-1, with TRBD1 as a possible D gene (5 bases). Between the trimmed V and J ends, which lost 5 bases and 4 bases, there was a span of 17 bases. CDR3 length equals 15 residues. Germline V gives CDR1 SGHVS, CDR2 FNYEAQ. For the CDR3, the DNA is TGTGCCAGCAGCCTCGAATCCCAACAGGCCACTGAAGCTTTCTTT. This encodes CASSLESQQATEAFF.

The rearrangement uses TRBV7-9 and TRBJ2-7; the match to TRBD1 covers 9 bases. The V and J ends lost 3 bases and 9 bases, in that order; junction bases with no gene match: 21. The germline CDR1 and CDR2 sequences are SEHNR and FQNEAQ (reference sequence). The CDR3 loop spans 18 amino acids. The CDR3 loop is CASSFGPGDRAPVVVQYF. CDR3 DNA: TGTGCCAGCAGCTTCGGCCCGGGGGACAGGGCTCCGGTCGTAGTGCAGTACTTC.

The chain has TRBV24-1 and TRBJ2-2; the D gene could be TRBD1 or TRBD2 (5 bases each). Looked up from germline, CDR1 is KGHDR and CDR2 is SFDVKD. The CDR3 totals 12 residues. The ends were cut back, 10 bases at V and 10 bases at J, with 15 bases in the middle. The CDR3 here is CATQGAGEELFF. CDR3 bases: TGTGCCACTCAGGGAGCTGGGGAGGAGCTGTTTTTT.

This chain connects TRBV18 to TRBJ1-1, with D unresolved. The CDR3 runs 14 residues. Germline V gives CDR1 KGHSH, CDR2 LQKENI. Trimming stripped 2 bases from V and 1 base from J, with 8 bases between. This CDR3 is CASSPDIGNTEAFF. In nucleotides, the CDR3 is TGTGCCAGCTCACCAGACATCGGGAACACTGAAGCTTTCTTT.

The chain uses TRBV14 and TRBJ1-2; D is unclear. This CDR3 comprises 14 residues. Per the germline V gene, CDR1 is SGHDN and CDR2 is FVKESK. V lost 3 bases and J lost 1, with 9 bases in between. CDR3 sequence: CASSHRAFNYGYTF. CDR3 bases: TGTGCCAGCAGCCACCGGGCCTTTAACTATGGCTACACCTTC.

This clone was counted once. The chain employs TRBV5-4 and TRBJ2-1, with a possible D match to TRBD1 (6 bases). The CDR3 contains 15 residues. Per the germline V gene, CDR1 is SGHNT and CDR2 is YYREEE (reference sequence). The V end was cut by 4 bases, the J end by 2 bases, with 13 bases between. This CDR3 reads CASSPQGRAYNEQFF. The CDR3 nucleotides read TGTGCCAGCAGCCCACAGGGTCGGGCCTACAATGAGCAGTTCTTC.

This chain links TRBV25-1 with TRBJ2-7; TRBD2 aligns across 11 bases. After removal of 1 base from V and 0 bases from J, the junction contained 5 bases not matched to a gene. The length of the CDR3 is 17 residues. Germline V gene lookup returns CDR1 MGHDK and CDR2 SYGVNS. The DNA for the CDR3 is TGTGCCAGCAGTGAATCTCGACTAGCGGGGACCTCCTACGAGCAGTACTTC. Protein: CASSESRLAGTSYEQYF.

This chain connects TRBV7-9 to TRBJ1-3; D perhaps matches TRBD1 (6 bases). The CDR3 spans 19 residues. Trimming left V 10 bases short and J 0 bases short, with 28 bases between. Germline CDR1 reads SEHNR; CDR2 reads FQNEAQ (reference sequence). The CDR3 region is CATSYLLGGGTNSGNTIYF. The CDR3 nucleotides are TGTGCCACGTCGTACCTCCTAGGGGGGGGCACGAACTCTGGAAACACCATATATTTT.

The rearrangement joins TRBV19 to TRBJ2-2; tentatively, D is TRBD2 (6 bases). The V end lost 1 base, the J end lost 7 bases, and 10 bases lay between the germline ends. The CDR3 runs 14 residues. Germline-derived CDR1 and CDR2 are LNHDA and SQIVND (reference sequence). CDR3 bases: TGTGCCAGTAGTATAGCCGGAGGGTACGGGGAGCTGTTTTTT. It codes for CASSIAGGYGELFF.

This clone was seen just once. The chain couples TRBV3-1 (or the pseudogene TRBV3-2) to TRBJ1-2; 9 bases are shared with TRBD1. CDR3 length equals 16 residues. V shed 4 bases and J 4 bases; nucleotides not matched to a gene: 10. Germline V gene lookup returns CDR1 LGHDT and CDR2 YNNKEL (reference sequence). The CDR3 region has the DNA TGTGCCAGCAGCCCGGGACAGGGCCGTTTCATCTATGGCTACACCTTC. Its protein product is CASSPGQGRFIYGYTF.

The chain carries TRBV10-3 and TRBJ1-2; a weak D match, TRBD1 (5 bases). The V and J ends lost 3 bases and 6 bases respectively, with 11 bases between them. CDR1 ENHRY and CDR2 SYGVKD come from the germline V gene. The CDR3 length is 13 residues. In nucleotides, the CDR3 is TGTGCCATCAGTGACGGGCGGGGGGATGGCTACACCTTC. Its translation is CAISDGRGDGYTF.

The chain is built from TRBV6-5 and TRBJ2-7; 7 positions agree with TRBD1. The V segment lost 5 bases and the J segment 6 bases; nucleotides outside the gene matches: 7. The CDR3 is 13 amino acids. Germline lookup yields CDR1 MNHEY and CDR2 SVGAGI. CDR3 sequence reads: CASSTPGTAEQYF. The CDR3 nucleotides are TGTGCCAGCAGTACCCCCGGGACAGCCGAGCAGTACTTC.

J is TRBJ2-7 and V is TRBV30; the D gene could be TRBD1 or TRBD2 (5 bases each). Trimming took off 0 bases at V and 5 bases at J, with 11 bases between the two ends. Germline loops: CDR1 GTSNPN, CDR2 SVGIG (reference sequence). This CDR3 comprises 13 residues. The CDR3 nucleotides read TGTGCCTGGAGTGTACGAGGGGACCACGAGCAGTACTTC. It codes for CAWSVRGDHEQYF.

This clone has just a few counts. The CDR3 loop reads CASSVLASDTQYF. For the CDR3, the DNA is TGTGCCAGCAGCGTGTTAGCATCAGATACGCAGTATTTT. This rearrangement joins TRBV7-2 to TRBJ2-3; D is unresolved. The CDR3 extends over 13 amino acids. CDR1 is SGHTA, CDR2 FQGNSA, per germline. Deletions cut 5 bases from V and 4 bases from J, with 10 bases between.

The chain joins TRBV7-9 to TRBJ1-5; no definite D call. This CDR3 has 14 residues. Germline assignment: CDR1 SEHNR and CDR2 FQNEAQ (reference sequence). The germline V and J ends were trimmed by 1 base and 4 bases, with 8 bases remaining between them. The CDR3 DNA reads as TGTGCCAGCAGCTTAGGGTCGCAAAATCAGCCCCAGCATTTT. This encodes CASSLGSQNQPQHF. Combining the CDR3 with reference TRBV7-9 and TRBJ1-5 gives the whole variable domain DTGVSQNPRHKITKRGQNVTFRCDPISEHNRLYWYRQTLGQGPEFLTYFQNEAQLEKSRLLSDRFSAERPKGSFSTLEIQRTEQGDSAMYLCASSLGSQNQPQHFGDGTRLSIL.

The gene calls are TRBV29-1 and TRBJ2-7; 7 nucleotides align to TRBD2. Trimming cost V 6 bases and J 3 bases; bases outside gene matches: 8. The CDR3 runs to 13 residues. Germline V CDR1 and CDR2: SQVTM, ANQGSEA. This chain's CDR3 is CSVNGGNNYEQYF. The CDR3 DNA reads TGCAGCGTAAACGGGGGGAATAACTACGAGCAGTACTTC.

This clone appeared a single time. The V and J genes are TRBV27 and TRBJ1-1; TRBD1 is a possible D gene (5 bases). CDR3 length: 14 residues. Germline V gene data show CDR1 as MNHEY and CDR2 as SMNVEV (reference sequence). V lost 4 bases to trimming and J lost 4 bases, with 13 bases between them. CDR3: CASSYSGRGTEAFF. Written as DNA, the CDR3 is TGTGCCAGCAGTTATAGCGGGAGGGGCACTGAAGCTTTCTTT.

The V gene is TRBV6-4, the J gene TRBJ2-2; D remains unclear. The germline V gene has CDR1 MRHNA and CDR2 SNTAGT. This CDR3 spans 15 amino acids. Trimming took off 0 bases at V and 0 bases at J, with 5 bases between the two ends. The CDR3 reads CASSDSAANTGELFF. For the CDR3, the DNA is TGTGCCAGCAGTGACTCGGCAGCGAACACCGGGGAGCTGTTTTTT.

This CDR3 reads CASSPLLRVEQYF. CDR3 nucleotide sequence: TGTGCCAGCAGCCCTCTCTTACGGGTCGAGCAGTACTTC. This chain joins TRBV11-1 and TRBJ2-7; D unresolved. The CDR3 contains 13 residues. Trimming removed 5 bases from V and 6 bases from J, with 14 bases in between. The germline V gene has CDR1 SGHAT and CDR2 FQDESV (reference sequence). Full variable domain (remainder filled in from reference TRBV11-1 and TRBJ2-7): EAEVAQSPRYKITEKSQAVAFWCDPISGHATLYWYRQILGQGPELLVQFQDESVVDDSQLPKDRFSAERLKGVDSTLKIQPAELGDSAMYLCASSPLLRVEQYFGPGTRLTVT.

The chain links TRBV29-1 to TRBJ2-1; TRBD2 matches 10 bases. The CDR3 covers 14 residues. CDR1 SQVTM and CDR2 ANQGSEA come from the germline V gene. V gave up 4 bases and J gave up 0 bases; unmatched junction bases: 0. The CDR3: CSVVAGGSYNEQFF. CDR3 sequence (DNA): TGCAGCGTTGTAGCGGGAGGCTCCTACAATGAGCAGTTCTTC.

This rearrangement joins TRBV7-9 to TRBJ1-1; D not certain. V was cut by 1 base and J by 1 base, with 10 bases left in between. The CDR3 has 15 amino acids. The V gene's germline CDR1 is SEHNR and CDR2 FQNEAQ (reference sequence). The CDR3, as DNA: TGTGCCAGCAGCTTAGAATCAGCAGGGAACACTGAAGCTTTCTTT. It yields the protein CASSLESAGNTEAFF.

In nucleotides, the CDR3 is TGTGCCAGCAGTCCCCACGGACTACCCGCCGGTACGCAGTATTTT. The encoded protein is CASSPHGLPAGTQYF. This sequence joins TRBV6-6 and TRBJ2-3; D may be TRBD2 (6 bases). The ends were cut back, 5 bases at V and 8 bases at J, with 20 bases in the middle. The CDR3 sequence is 15 residues long. Germline lookup yields CDR1 MNHNY and CDR2 SVGAGI (reference sequence).